One T cell receptor (beta chain) is described in this entry. Its antigen specificity is not known. No base qualities exist here, and no much larger clone lies one base off it. Each collaborating institution followed its own protocols to collect whole blood in K2EDTA tubes. Collaborator samples were shipped for TCRbeta analysis as frozen whole blood, isolated PBMCs, or DNA extracted from either sample type. These data are taken from a study of blood T cell repertoires in COVID-19 (dated by TCRdb to 2019 to 2021). About the full investigation: Collaborator samples came from the United States, Italy and Spain and covered acute and convalescent phases of COVID-19. The material from the prospective study consisted of cDNA or gDNA derived from T cells, B-cell-depleted T cells, or PBMCs. Deeply sampled blood TCRbeta repertoires from subjects exposed to, actively infected with, or recovered from COVID-19 were included in the dataset. The repertoires were made available in a free public database intended to serve as a resource for research on the immune response to SARS-CoV-2. The samples were drawn from two sources: the first 160 participants of the ongoing ImmuneRACE study, and 1,000 to 1,500 subjects contributed by 6 global collaborators. A de-identified subject ID, COVID-19 status, age in years and sex were almost always included in the sample metadata. Where available, HLA class I and class II types were obtained from metadata supplied by the sample provider rather than from assay-based typing.

The study at large found these results: The amount of clinical and demographic metadata varied by source and participant and was provided uncurated.

TCRbeta CDR3 regions were amplified from genomic DNA by means of the immunoSEQ Assay, a bias-controlled multiplex PCR. Per the authors' processing: Within the assay, amplification of reference gene primers was used to estimate how many nucleated cells each sample contained. Sequence reads were collapsed and filtered to measure the absolute abundance of every unique TCRbeta CDR3 rearrangement. Productive Simpson clonality was computed per sample as the square root of Simpson's diversity index over productive rearrangements. Held by TCRdb, this immuneACCESS table contains in-frame sequences only and omits some clones. Under half of the omission traces to an unresolved V gene where checked; the cause of the rest is unknown. V and J calls and clone size are as listed in that table; D and trimming were resolved from the DNA. The sample contains some 71,000 clones, 75% to 95% of them found a single time. Approximately 5% of the sample goes to the ten largest clones.

V lost 2 bases and J lost 7 bases; the stretch between them is 15 bases long. CDR1 is given as KGHSH and CDR2 as LQKENI, both from the germline V gene. The CDR3, from cysteine to phenylalanine, totals 14 residues. Only the CDR3 portion is preserved as DNA: 42 bases, with reading frame beginning at the first base. Recombination linked TRBV18 to TRBJ2-7; TRBD1 is a possible D gene, resting on 6 matching bases. This clonotype was sampled from a woman under 30 with acute or convalescent COVID-19. What was sequenced was peripheral blood. The CDR3 corresponds to CASSPVRDTMEQYF. At the DNA level, the sequence is TGTGCCAGCTCACCAGTACGGGACACCATGGAGCAGTACTTC. The entire variable domain, with the stretches around the CDR3 drawn from the reference TRBV18 and TRBJ2-7 proteins, is NAGVMQNPRHLVRRRGQEARLRCSPMKGHSHVYWYRQLPEEGLKFMVYLQKENIIDESGMPKERFSAEFPKEGPSILRIQQVVRGDSAAYFCASSPVRDTMEQYFGPGTRLTVT.